The following is a T cell receptor (beta chain) sequence with its context. The method was immunoSEQ multiplex PCR; TCRdb's version includes in-frame clones alone and lacks a portion of them. Here the sample spans 2.3 million or so clones, approximately 95% being singletons. This specimen belongs to a study of shared clonotypes between healthy human individuals. Germline V CDR1 and CDR2: MDHEN, SYDVKM. The CDR3 contains 13 residues. V lost 5 bases and J lost 10; bases outside the gene matches: 8. Only Caucasian adults living in Nashville, Tennessee made up the donor group. Material for sequencing was naive CD4+ T cells from PBMCs. Subset reported: CD45RA+ positively selected. The sequence was obtained from a man in his late teens or twenties in good health. Some clones in this sample may be carry-over from other donors' samples. The gene calls are TRBV28 and TRBJ2-1; TRBD1 matches 7 bases. The CDR3 DNA follows: TGTGCCAGCAGTCCCGGGACAGCCTTGGAGCAGTTCTTC. This codes for CASSPGTALEQFF.